The entry that follows covers one T cell receptor (beta chain) sequence. This clonotype was seen many times. Its antigen is currently not known. No much larger clone is present one base from it, and per-base qualities are unavailable. This entry comes from a study of regulatory T cells in long-lasting Graves disease (TCRdb year 2021). Background for the entire study: Newly diagnosed Graves' disease patients had taken antithyroid drugs for less than 3 months. Patients with persistent Graves' disease were compared with patients with newly diagnosed Graves' disease using TCR sequencing and RNA sequencing of peripheral blood. A total of roughly 35 samples underwent TCR sequencing: 13 from persistent and roughly 20 from newly diagnosed Graves' disease patients. The study was registered as a clinical trial and conducted in China.

Library preparation employed multiplex PCR. Sequencing used an Illumina HiSeq 4000. CDR3 regions were amplified by Arm-PCR with iRepertoire HTBI primers to construct TCR beta libraries. PCR products were gel purified before sequencing. The paper's processing steps were these. Gene usage analysis of CDR3 amino acid clonotypes used the roughly 60 TRBV and about 15 TRBJ segments found across samples. Filtered high-quality paired reads were merged into contigs using COPE and FqMerger. BLAST was used to align contigs to IMGT TRBV, TRBD and TRBJ reference genes, with CDR3 defined following IMGT. Any clonotype with a frequency above 0.1% was counted as a highly expanded clone. Repertoire diversity was measured by Shannon entropy, and V-J evenness by the Gini coefficient. A clonotype was considered public if more than one individual shared it. The public reads were reanalyzed by TCRdb: fastp trimming at Q25, MiXCR alignment, in-frame beta chains only. Each entry merges the rows of one CDR3 protein and shows their most common DNA and genes. The V and J calls and clone size come from TCRdb's table, not from the authors' own analysis. Present in this sample are approximately 230,000 distinct CDR3 sequences, about 16% of which were seen just once. Together, the top ten hold around 21% of the sample.

The paper's findings and limits, for the study overall: Compared with newly diagnosed patients, patients with persistent Graves' disease had lower TCR Shannon entropy and fewer highly expanded clones, which suggests clonal expansion. Peripheral blood alone was examined, since thyroid tissue, which constituted the primary lesion, could not be accessed. A larger number of public clonotypes was shared among persistent patients (around 3,000) than among newly diagnosed patients (about 990). The small sample size was acknowledged by the authors as a limitation that may reduce accuracy. Sequencing and analysis were restricted to the TCR beta chain. TRBV28, TRBJ1-2 and TRBJ2-5 were preferentially used in persistent disease, while TRBV20-1 and TRBJ2-1 were favored in newly diagnosed disease.

The time point label of this sample denotes: newly diagnosed GD, antithyroid drugs for less than 3 months. RNA was extracted from PBMCs in TRIzol for both TCR sequencing and RNA sequencing. Graves' disease was diagnosed according to American Thyroid Association guidelines. Patients were recruited from an endocrinology department in Xi'an, China. From each patient, around 8.3 milliliters of peripheral blood was collected into an EDTA anticoagulant tube. Ficoll Paque Plus density gradient separation was used to isolate PBMCs, and no further T cell sorting was done. An Agilent 2100 Bioanalyzer and agarose gel were used to check RNA quality, while a NanoDrop 2000 measured RNA concentration. Trimmed from V: 1 base; trimmed from J: 0 bases; junction bases lacking a gene match: 10. CDR1 and CDR2, looked up from the germline V gene, are SQVTM and ANQGSEA. The cysteine opens and the phenylalanine closes a CDR3 of 18 amino acids. Just CDR3 DNA is preserved here, 54 bases in frame from base 1.

The chain was built from TRBV29-1 and TRBJ2-5, and 11 junctional nucleotides match TRBD1. Sequences were derived from peripheral blood mononuclear cells (PBMCs), sampled at new diagnosis, from a patient treated with antithyroid drugs. The clonotype comes from a female donor with Graves disease. The CDR3 sequence is CSVEGTGGEEMYQETQYF. The DNA is TGCAGCGTTGAAGGGACAGGGGGCGAGGAAATGTACCAAGAGACCCAGTACTTC.